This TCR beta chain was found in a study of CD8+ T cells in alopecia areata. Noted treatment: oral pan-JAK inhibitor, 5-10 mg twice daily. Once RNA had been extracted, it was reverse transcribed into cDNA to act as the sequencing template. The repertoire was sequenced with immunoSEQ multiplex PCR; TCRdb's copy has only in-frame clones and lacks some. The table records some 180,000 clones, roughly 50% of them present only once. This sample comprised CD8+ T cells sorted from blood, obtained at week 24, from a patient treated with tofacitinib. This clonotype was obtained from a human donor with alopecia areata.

The CDR3 DNA reads TGTGCCAGCAGCCCTGGGACAGGGATTGCCAACTATGGCTACACCTTC. Its protein product is CASSPGTGIANYGYTF. The chain joins TRBV7-9 to TRBJ1-2; 9 bases map to TRBD1. This CDR3 is 16 amino acids long. Looked up from germline, CDR1 is SEHNR and CDR2 is FQNEAQ (reference sequence). Losses at the gene ends were 5 bases for V and 2 bases for J; bases not matched to a gene: 9.